Listed here are 31 T cell receptor beta chains from one sample, sequenced in a study of Graves' ophthalmopathy and Graves' hyperthyroidism. The sequenced template was RNA, covering the TCR beta CDR3 region. HTBI-primed first-round RT-PCR preceded second-round multiplex PCR. TCRdb recomputed calls from the multiplex PCR reads with MiXCR, one row per CDR3 protein. Among 200,000 to 300,000 distinct CDR3 sequences, around 50% were seen once, and the ten largest hold about 45%. The sequenced sample consisted of peripheral blood. The receptors come from an adult man with Graves' ophthalmopathy.

This clonotype was found a few times. The rearrangement joins TRBV7-2 to TRBJ1-1; the match to TRBD1 covers 9 bases. From germline, CDR1 is SGHTA and CDR2 FQGNSA. This CDR3 is 14 amino acids long. V lost 6 bases to trimming and J lost 1 base; unmatched junction nucleotides: 3. The CDR3 nucleotides are TGTGCCAGCAGGAAACAGGGGGCGAACACTGAAGCTTTCTTT. It encodes CASRKQGANTEAFF.

The chain recombines TRBV29-1 with TRBJ1-2; 10 bases agree with TRBD1. The CDR3 length is 14 residues. The V gene's germline CDR1 is SQVTM and CDR2 ANQGSEA. V was clipped by 0 bases and J by 8 bases; unmatched bases: 6. CDR3 region: CSVEEPGTGEGYTF. In nucleotides, the CDR3 is TGCAGCGTTGAAGAGCCCGGGACAGGGGAAGGCTACACCTTC.

Worth noting for this clonotype: This clone may be a read error of a much larger clone one base away. The chain carries TRBV2 and TRBJ1-4; D is unresolved. This CDR3 spans 14 amino acids. Germline CDR1 reads SNHLY; CDR2 reads FYNNEI. CDR3 DNA: TGTGCCAGCAGTGACGTCAGTCCGAATGAAAAACTGGTTTTT. Protein: CASSDVSPNEKLVF. The entire variable domain, with the rest obtained from reference TRBV2 and TRBJ1-4, is as follows: EPEVTQTPSHQVTQMGQEVILRCVPISNHLYFYWYRQILGQKVEFLVSFYNNEISEKSEIFDDQFSVERPDGSNFTLKIRSTKLEDSAMYFCASSDVSPNEKLVFGSGTQLSVL.

This clonotype appeared many times. The gene calls are TRBV7-8 and TRBJ2-6; D remains unclear. This CDR3 is 14 amino acids long. V gave up 4 bases and J gave up 2 bases, with 6 bases separating them. CDR1 is SGHVS and CDR2 is FQNEAQ in the germline V gene. CDR3 in amino acids: CASSWGTGANVLTF. The CDR3 nucleotides are TGTGCCAGCAGCTGGGGTACTGGGGCCAACGTCCTGACTTTC.

The chain recombines TRBV12-3 or TRBV12-4 with TRBJ2-5; 8 nucleotides line up with TRBD2. This CDR3 has 14 residues. With V trimmed by 6 bases and J by 7 bases, 10 bases remained unmatched. The CDR3 region is CASSPSGGARTQYF. For the CDR3, the DNA is TGTGCCAGCAGCCCATCGGGAGGGGCTCGGACCCAGTACTTC.

The chain joins TRBV28 to TRBJ1-1; D is perhaps TRBD1 (6 bases). The CDR3 length is 17 residues. CDR1 MDHEN and CDR2 SYDVKM come from the germline V gene. V lost 3 bases, J lost 0 bases, and 17 bases lay in between. The CDR3 reads CASSLRKWTAMNTEAFF. For the CDR3, the DNA is TGTGCCAGCAGTTTGCGTAAATGGACAGCTATGAACACTGAAGCTTTCTTT.

This clonotype was seen a few times. V gene TRBV5-1 combines with J gene TRBJ1-2; D gene unclear. The germline V gene has CDR1 SGHRS and CDR2 YFSETQ. V lost 0 bases and J 4 bases, leaving 10 bases between the germline ends. The CDR3 runs 14 residues. The CDR3 is CASSLADGTYGYTF. CDR3 sequence (DNA): TGCGCCAGCAGCTTGGCGGACGGTACCTATGGCTACACCTTC.

This clonotype turned up a few times. The chain has TRBV10-3 and TRBJ2-5; D not certain. Germline CDR1 and CDR2: ENHRY and SYGVKD. The length of the CDR3 is 11 residues. V was trimmed by 3 bases and J by 5 bases, leaving 4 bases between them. CDR3 sequence: CAISEGETQYF. The DNA of the CDR3 is TGTGCCATCAGTGAAGGGGAGACCCAGTACTTC.

J is TRBJ1-6 and V is TRBV7-8, with D unresolved. Germline CDR1 and CDR2: SGHVS and FQNEAQ. The V and J ends lost 1 base and 7 bases respectively, with 11 bases between them. The CDR3 runs 15 residues. The CDR3 sequence is CASSLELRRNSPLHF. CDR3 nucleotide sequence: TGTGCCAGCAGCTTAGAGTTGCGGCGAAATTCACCCCTCCACTTT.

This chain joins TRBV6-1 and TRBJ1-2; the D gene is possibly TRBD1 (5 bases). V lost 0 bases and J lost 5, with 13 bases in between. In germline, CDR1 is MNHNS, CDR2 SASEGT. This CDR3 spans 15 amino acids. This chain's CDR3 is CASSEAADTGYGYTF. The DNA for the CDR3 is TGTGCCAGCAGTGAAGCTGCAGATACAGGTTATGGCTACACCTTC.

The chain carries TRBV7-9 and TRBJ1-1, with 7 bases matching TRBD1. The CDR3 extends over 13 amino acids. Per germline, CDR1 SEHNR and CDR2 FQNEAQ (reference sequence). V was pared by 5 bases and J by 8 bases, with 8 bases of the junction left unmatched. CDR3 DNA sequence: TGTGCCAGCAGCCTTGACAGGGCTTCCGAAGCTTTCTTT. Amino acid sequence: CASSLDRASEAFF. The whole variable domain, filled in from reference TRBV7-9 and TRBJ1-1, reads DTGVSQNPRHKITKRGQNVTFRCDPISEHNRLYWYRQTLGQGPEFLTYFQNEAQLEKSRLLSDRFSAERPKGSFSTLEIQRTEQGDSAMYLCASSLDRASEAFFGQGTRLTVV.

The rearrangement links TRBV7-3 to TRBJ1-6; no clear D. The germline CDR1 and CDR2 sequences are SGHTA and FQGTGA. The CDR3 sequence is 13 residues long. V was pared by 3 bases and J by 9 bases, with 9 bases between. The chain's CDR3 is CASSLNAGSPLHF. DNA for the CDR3: TGTGCCAGCAGCTTGAACGCTGGTTCACCCCTCCACTTT. Looking up the rest from reference TRBV7-3 and TRBJ1-6 gives the full variable domain: GAGVSQTPSNKVTEKGKYVELRCDPISGHTALYWYRQSLGQGPEFLIYFQGTGAADDSGLPNDRFFAVRPEGSVSTLKIQRTERGDSAVYLCASSLNAGSPLHFGNGTRLTVT.

This clonotype was found many times. This chain links TRBV15 with TRBJ2-7, with 9 bases matching TRBD1. The germline CDR1 and CDR2 sequences are LNHNV and YYDKDF (reference sequence). This CDR3 contains 15 residues. The V and J ends lost 0 bases and 5 bases, in that order; junction bases with no gene match: 5. The chain's CDR3 is CATSRDGTGYDEQYF. The CDR3 DNA sequence: TGTGCCACCAGCAGAGACGGGACAGGGTATGACGAGCAGTACTTC.

The chain employs TRBV3-1 and TRBJ2-5; D gene ambiguous. The CDR3 consists of 15 residues. Deletions cut 2 bases from V and 5 bases from J, with 15 bases between. The germline V gene has CDR1 LGHDT and CDR2 YNNKEL (reference sequence). CDR3 in DNA: TGTGCCAGCAGCCAACCGCTAGTTACAAGTGAGACCCAGTACTTC. Amino acids: CASSQPLVTSETQYF.

This clonotype was seen only a few times. The CDR3 DNA sequence: TGCAGCGTTGAGGGACCCTCTGTACCAACAGGGATCGTCTTGAACACTGAAGCTTTCTTT. As protein: CSVEGPSVPTGIVLNTEAFF. V is TRBV29-1 and J is TRBJ1-1; D might be TRBD1 (6 bases). The CDR3 length is 20 residues. Trimming pared 3 bases from V and 0 bases from J, leaving 29 bases between. From germline, CDR1 is SQVTM and CDR2 ANQGSEA.

V is TRBV7-9 and J is TRBJ1-2, with 9 bases matching TRBD1. The CDR3 has 15 amino acids. The germline CDR1 and CDR2 sequences are SEHNR and FQNEAQ (reference sequence). Trimming took 3 bases from V and 2 from J; bases not matched to a gene: 4. CDR3 in amino acids: CASSLGQGTNYGYTF. The CDR3 DNA reads TGTGCCAGCAGCTTGGGACAGGGCACCAACTATGGCTACACCTTC. The variable domain in full, completed from reference TRBV7-9 and TRBJ1-2, reads DTGVSQNPRHKITKRGQNVTFRCDPISEHNRLYWYRQTLGQGPEFLTYFQNEAQLEKSRLLSDRFSAERPKGSFSTLEIQRTEQGDSAMYLCASSLGQGTNYGYTFGSGTRLTVV.

This chain links TRBV7-9 with TRBJ1-1, with D uncertain. CDR3 size: 15 residues. Trimming cost V 4 bases and J 6 bases, with 18 bases left between them. CDR1 SEHNR and CDR2 FQNEAQ come from the germline V gene (reference sequence). The CDR3 spells CASSSLSTSGAEAFF. The CDR3 bases are TGTGCCAGCAGCTCCTTAAGCACATCAGGCGCTGAAGCTTTCTTT. Variable domain in full (rest from reference TRBV7-9 and TRBJ1-1): DTGVSQNPRHKITKRGQNVTFRCDPISEHNRLYWYRQTLGQGPEFLTYFQNEAQLEKSRLLSDRFSAERPKGSFSTLEIQRTEQGDSAMYLCASSSLSTSGAEAFFGQGTRLTVV.

The J gene is TRBJ1-3, the V gene TRBV7-8, with a possible D match to TRBD1 (6 bases). The CDR3 is made up of 15 amino acids. V lost 3 bases and J 2 bases, leaving 11 bases between the germline ends. Germline CDR1 SGHVS, CDR2 FQNEAQ. CDR3 bases: TGTGCCAGCAGCTTTACCCAGGGGACTGGAAACACCATATATTTT. Translation: CASSFTQGTGNTIYF.

The chain has TRBV6-5 and TRBJ2-7; tentative D call: TRBD2 (5 bases). V was cut by 5 bases and J by 7 bases, with 15 bases left in between. This CDR3 comprises 13 residues. CDR1 is MNHEY, CDR2 SVGAGI, per germline. Here the CDR3 DNA reads TGTGCCAGCAGTGAAGCGGCGACGAGGGAGCAGTACTTC. This encodes CASSEAATREQYF.

The chain has TRBV5-1 and TRBJ2-7; 14 nucleotides match TRBD2. V shed 2 bases and J 7 bases; nucleotides not matched to a gene: 11. CDR1 is SGHRS and CDR2 is YFSETQ in the germline V gene. The CDR3 length is 17 residues. The chain's CDR3 is CASSLPTSGGASREQYF. The CDR3, as DNA: TGCGCCAGCAGCTTACCGACTAGCGGGGGGGCCTCGCGGGAGCAGTACTTC.

This clonotype came up a few times. The genes are TRBV19 and TRBJ1-6; 7 bases line up with TRBD1. The CDR3 sequence is 15 residues long. CDR1 is LNHDA, CDR2 SQIVND, per germline (reference sequence). After removal of 1 base from V and 7 bases from J, the junction contained 4 bases not matched to a gene. The CDR3 DNA reads TGTGCCAGTAGTATAGGGGGACAGAGGAATTCACCCCTCCACTTT. Amino acids: CASSIGGQRNSPLHF.

The chain carries TRBV14 and TRBJ2-7; D possibly corresponds to TRBD1 (5 bases). This CDR3 comprises 13 residues. Trimming stripped 1 base from V and 4 bases from J, with 8 bases between. Germline CDR1 reads SGHDN; CDR2 reads FVKESK. The CDR3 DNA is TGTGCCAGCAGCCAAGGGGGCGGTTACGAGCAGTACTTC. This codes for CASSQGGGYEQYF. The full variable domain, with the rest looked up from reference TRBV14 and TRBJ2-7, is EAGVTQFPSHSVIEKGQTVTLRCDPISGHDNLYWYRRVMGKEIKFLLHFVKESKQDESGMPNNRFLAERTGGTYSTLKVQPAELEDSGVYFCASSQGGGYEQYFGPGTRLTVT.

The chain couples TRBV7-9 to TRBJ2-7, with D unclear. V lost 3 bases to trimming and J lost 3 bases, with 15 bases between them. Germline CDR1 SEHNR, CDR2 FQNEAQ (reference sequence). This CDR3 has 15 amino acids. CDR3 protein: CASSFHRLEHYEQYF. In DNA form, the CDR3 reads TGTGCCAGCAGCTTTCACCGACTCGAACACTACGAGCAGTACTTC.

The chain recombines TRBV2 with TRBJ1-1, with a possible D match to TRBD1 (5 bases). V gave up 7 bases and J gave up 2 bases, with 8 bases separating them. There are 12 residues in the CDR3. CDR1 is SNHLY and CDR2 is FYNNEI in the germline V gene. The CDR3 DNA follows: TGTGCCAGCATTAGGGACAACACTGAAGCTTTCTTT. This gives the protein CASIRDNTEAFF. The variable domain in full, completed from reference TRBV2 and TRBJ1-1, reads EPEVTQTPSHQVTQMGQEVILRCVPISNHLYFYWYRQILGQKVEFLVSFYNNEISEKSEIFDDQFSVERPDGSNFTLKIRSTKLEDSAMYFCASIRDNTEAFFGQGTRLTVV.

The rearrangement uses TRBV3-1 and TRBJ2-7, with no clear D. V was clipped by 4 bases and J by 6 bases, with 13 bases between them. This CDR3 has 13 amino acids. The germline CDR1 and CDR2 sequences are LGHDT and YNNKEL (reference sequence). CDR3 sequence: CASSRGRGGEQYF. The CDR3 nucleotides read TGTGCCAGCAGCCGCGGCCGCGGCGGCGAGCAGTACTTC.

This chain joins TRBV7-8 and TRBJ1-2, with D unclear. The CDR3 runs 14 residues. Germline V gene lookup returns CDR1 SGHVS and CDR2 FQNEAQ. V was shortened by 5 bases and J by 2 bases, with 12 bases between the two germline ends. The CDR3 loop is CASSPIGNNYGYTF. CDR3 sequence (DNA): TGTGCCAGCAGCCCAATCGGGAACAACTATGGCTACACCTTC.

This chain uses TRBV29-1 with TRBJ2-3, with D possibly being TRBD1 (6 bases). The CDR3 consists of 16 residues. Germline CDR1 reads SQVTM; CDR2 reads ANQGSEA. V gave up 2 bases and J gave up 4 bases, with 19 bases separating them. CDR3 nucleotide sequence: TGCAGCGTTGAATCCGAGCCAGGGTGGGGGCCAGATACGCAGTATTTT. This sequence encodes CSVESEPGWGPDTQYF.

In regard to this clonotype: The junction does not match germline at one end; this may be a read error. The chain links TRBV7-9 to TRBJ1-4; D is possibly TRBD1 (6 bases). The CDR3 runs to 13 residues. The V gene's germline CDR1 is SEHNR and CDR2 FQNEAQ (reference sequence). DNA for the CDR3: TGTGCTAGCAGCTCCTACAGGGATGAAAAACTGTTTTTT. Its translation: CASSSYRDEKLFF.

The V and J genes are TRBV10-3 and TRBJ1-1; possibly TRBD1 for D (5 bases). The V and J ends lost 5 bases and 4 bases respectively, with 8 bases between them. CDR3 size: 12 residues. The V gene's germline CDR1 is ENHRY and CDR2 SYGVKD. This chain's CDR3 is CAISQDSTEAFF. CDR3 coding DNA: TGTGCCATCAGTCAAGACAGCACTGAAGCTTTCTTT.

This clonotype was counted only a few times. The rearrangement uses TRBV7-2 and TRBJ1-4, with TRBD1 identical over 8 bases. With 2 bases clipped from V and 2 bases from J, the junction kept 1 base outside the gene matches. Germline CDR1 SGHTA, CDR2 FQGNSA. The CDR3 extends over 15 amino acids. CDR3 protein: CASSLQGATNEKLFF. The CDR3 nucleotides read TGTGCCAGCAGCTTACAGGGGGCGACTAATGAAAAACTGTTTTTT.

V is TRBV2 and J is TRBJ2-7, with D perhaps TRBD2 (7 bases). The germline CDR1 and CDR2 sequences are SNHLY and FYNNEI. Trimming stripped 8 bases from V and 2 bases from J, with 19 bases between. The CDR3 length is 15 residues. The DNA for the CDR3 is TGTGCCAGCTTCGACTCCGGCGGGGGCACCTACGAGCAGTACTTC. Amino acids: CASFDSGGGTYEQYF.